A single sample is the source of the 26 T cell receptor beta chains below, sequenced in a study of blood T cell repertoires in COVID-19. Profiling relied on immunoSEQ multiplex PCR, and the TCRdb table lists in-frame clones only, not all of them. In the table there are around 260,000 clones, around 85% of which are singletons. The material sequenced was peripheral blood. The receptor source for this set is a human donor with COVID-19, enrolled during active disease. The donor label of this sample is uncertain.

The chain couples TRBV6-5 to TRBJ2-3; 9 bases line up with TRBD2. The J segment lost 0 bases and the V segment lost 5 bases, leaving 3 bases of the junction unmatched. The length of the CDR3 is 15 residues. In germline, CDR1 is MNHEY, CDR2 SVGAGI. The CDR3 DNA reads as TGTGCCAGCAGTCCGGGACTAGCTAGCACAGATACGCAGTATTTT. Translating it yields CASSPGLASTDTQYF.

The chain joins TRBV10-3 to TRBJ2-7, with 9 bases that match TRBD1. Germline assignment: CDR1 ENHRY and CDR2 SYGVKD. The CDR3 covers 14 residues. Trimming at V came to 6 bases and at J to 3 bases, leaving 6 bases not matched to a gene. Here the CDR3 reads CAIRPGTGIYEQYF. The CDR3 DNA reads as TGTGCCATCAGACCCGGGACAGGGATCTACGAGCAGTACTTC.

This sequence joins TRBV19 and TRBJ1-4; 7 nucleotides line up with TRBD1. Trimming cost V 4 bases and J 3 bases; bases outside gene matches: 8. The CDR3 length is 16 residues. Germline CDR1 LNHDA, CDR2 SQIVND (reference sequence). CDR3 nucleotide sequence: TGTGCCAGTAGTAGACCCACAGGGGATGCTAATGAAAAACTGTTTTTT. As protein: CASSRPTGDANEKLFF.

This clone was counted once. CDR3 sequence reads: CSVGGTTGNTIYF. For the CDR3, the DNA is TGCAGCGTTGGTGGGACAACGGGAAACACCATATATTTT. The J gene is TRBJ1-3, the V gene TRBV29-1, with D possibly TRBD1 on 6 matching bases. From germline, CDR1 is SQVTM and CDR2 ANQGSEA. V lost 4 bases and J 4 bases, leaving 11 bases between the germline ends. The CDR3 covers 13 residues.

The genes are TRBV28 and TRBJ1-2, with 9 bases lining up with TRBD1. CDR1 and CDR2 from the germline V gene are MDHEN and SYDVKM. V lost 8 bases to trimming and J lost 5 bases; unmatched junction nucleotides: 9. This CDR3 spans 14 amino acids. CDR3: CASGFSGTGYGYTF. In nucleotides, the CDR3 is TGTGCCAGCGGATTTTCCGGGACAGGGTATGGCTACACCTTC.

The chain couples TRBV5-1 to TRBJ2-7, with D perhaps TRBD2 (6 bases). The V end was cut by 0 bases, the J end by 4 bases, with 11 bases between. The CDR3 runs to 14 residues. The germline V gene has CDR1 SGHRS and CDR2 YFSETQ. The CDR3 sequence: CASSLGRGGYEQYF. The CDR3 nucleotides are TGCGCCAGCAGCTTGGGGAGGGGAGGATACGAGCAGTACTTC.

The V call is TRBV3-1 (or the pseudogene TRBV3-2), the J call TRBJ2-7; D unresolved. Germline V CDR1 and CDR2: LGHDT, YNNKEL (reference sequence). Trimming stripped 2 bases from V and 5 bases from J, with 7 bases between. This CDR3 is built from 12 residues. CDR3 bases: TGTGCCAGCAGCCAACGCGGCAACGAGCAGTACTTC. Encoded protein: CASSQRGNEQYF.

The V gene is TRBV15, the J gene TRBJ2-1, with a tentative D call TRBD2 (6 bases). CDR1 LNHNV and CDR2 YYDKDF come from the germline V gene (reference sequence). The CDR3 consists of 15 residues. V lost 4 bases and J lost 8, with 18 bases in between. CDR3 in DNA: TGTGCCACCAGCATACTAGCCGGGAGTAACTATGAGCAGTTCTTC. Its translation is CATSILAGSNYEQFF.

V is TRBV9 and J is TRBJ2-1, with D unresolved. Germline assignment: CDR1 SGDLS and CDR2 YYNGEE. This CDR3 region has 14 residues. Trimming cost V 0 bases and J 10 bases, with 14 bases left between them. The CDR3: CASSVADSPWEQFF. For the CDR3, the DNA is TGTGCCAGCAGCGTAGCAGACTCCCCCTGGGAGCAGTTCTTC. Full variable domain (rest looked up from reference TRBV9 and TRBJ2-1): DSGVTQTPKHLITATGQRVTLRCSPRSGDLSVYWYQQSLDQGLQFLIQYYNGEERAKGNILERFSAQQFPDLHSELNLSSLELGDSALYFCASSVADSPWEQFFGPGTRLTVL.

The genes are TRBV20-1 and TRBJ2-1, with D unresolved. V was trimmed by 3 bases and J by 5 bases, leaving 14 bases between them. The CDR3 has 14 residues. From germline, CDR1 is DFQATT and CDR2 SNEGSKA (reference sequence). The CDR3 sequence: CSASGSVAHNEQFF. The CDR3 coding sequence is TGCAGTGCTAGTGGGTCAGTTGCCCACAATGAGCAGTTCTTC.

The sample holds one count of this clone. The genes are TRBV19 and TRBJ2-2, with D unclear. The germline gives CDR1 LNHDA, CDR2 SQIVND (reference sequence). The ends were cut back, 10 bases at V and 7 bases at J, with 19 bases in the middle. The length of the CDR3 is 14 residues. The chain's CDR3 is CATQRSGVSGELFF. CDR3 nucleotides: TGTGCCACCCAAAGGTCAGGTGTTAGCGGGGAGCTGTTTTTT.

V is TRBV11-3 and J is TRBJ2-2; 7 bases are a match to TRBD1. Per germline, CDR1 SGHNT and CDR2 YENEEA. The CDR3 has 17 residues. V lost 5 bases, J lost 5 bases, and 14 bases stayed unmatched. The CDR3 here is CASSADRQGAITGELFF. In DNA, the CDR3 is TGTGCCAGCAGCGCAGACCGACAGGGCGCGATAACCGGGGAGCTGTTTTTT.

This clone was counted between two and nine times. The V and J genes are TRBV6-5 and TRBJ2-7; the D gene is possibly TRBD2 (5 bases). V was shortened by 8 bases and J by 6 bases, with 8 bases between the two germline ends. The germline V gene has CDR1 MNHEY and CDR2 SVGAGI. The CDR3 has 10 residues. The chain's CDR3 is CASGETEQYF. The CDR3 bases are TGTGCCAGCGGGGAGACCGAGCAGTACTTC.

This sequence joins TRBV11-3 and TRBJ2-7, with a possible D match to TRBD2 (6 bases). This CDR3 spans 14 amino acids. Germline CDR1 SGHNT, CDR2 YENEEA. Trimming left V 4 bases short and J 6 bases short, with 16 bases between. The CDR3 DNA reads TGTGCCAGCAGCTCCTCCCGGGACTTTGGCGAGCAGTACTTC. Translation: CASSSSRDFGEQYF.

Written as DNA, the CDR3 is TGTGCCAGCAGTTACCCAGGGTCCTACGAGCAGTACTTC. Protein sequence: CASSYPGSYEQYF. The gene calls are TRBV6-5 and TRBJ2-7, with a weak D call TRBD1 (5 bases). The V end was cut by 2 bases, the J end by 1 base, with 6 bases between. The CDR3 runs to 13 residues. Per the germline V gene, CDR1 is MNHEY and CDR2 is SVGAGI.

J is TRBJ2-1 and V is TRBV7-2, with TRBD1 matching 7 bases. The V segment lost 3 bases and the J segment 0 bases; nucleotides outside the gene matches: 2. The CDR3 is 15 residues long. CDR1 SGHTA and CDR2 FQGNSA come from the germline V gene. The CDR3 DNA follows: TGTGCCAGCAGCTTTGACAGGGACTCCTACAATGAGCAGTTCTTC. It specifies CASSFDRDSYNEQFF.

This chain uses TRBV10-3 with TRBJ2-3; perhaps TRBD2 as D (5 bases). The germline V gene encodes CDR1 ENHRY and CDR2 SYGVKD. There are 15 residues in the CDR3. Trimming shortened V by 6 bases and J by 4 bases, and 17 bases separated the two germline ends. The CDR3 loop reads CAISLDGTGADTQYF. CDR3 bases: TGTGCCATCAGCTTGGACGGTACCGGGGCAGATACGCAGTATTTT.

The V call is TRBV18, the J call TRBJ2-3; 14 bases map to TRBD2. V lost 6 bases, J lost 2 bases, and 7 bases stayed unmatched. The CDR3 is 17 residues long. Germline V gene lookup returns CDR1 KGHSH and CDR2 LQKENI. In DNA form, the CDR3 reads TGTGCCAGCTCCGGGACTAGCGGGAGAGGGCCCACAGATACGCAGTATTTT. Protein: CASSGTSGRGPTDTQYF. Full variable domain (remainder filled in from reference TRBV18 and TRBJ2-3): NAGVMQNPRHLVRRRGQEARLRCSPMKGHSHVYWYRQLPEEGLKFMVYLQKENIIDESGMPKERFSAEFPKEGPSILRIQQVVRGDSAAYFCASSGTSGRGPTDTQYFGPGTRLTVL.

The CDR3 sequence: CASSDPTQGLALGEQFF. The CDR3 DNA reads as TGTGCCAGCAGTGATCCAACGCAGGGACTAGCGTTAGGTGAGCAGTTCTTC. The chain recombines TRBV25-1 with TRBJ2-1, with TRBD2 matching 10 bases. The CDR3 is made up of 17 amino acids. Unmatched junction bases numbered 14, after V lost 3 bases and J lost 9 bases. Germline CDR1 and CDR2: MGHDK and SYGVNS.

The CDR3 loop reads CATSDLQVGGIEQFF. Written as DNA, the CDR3 is TGTGCCACCAGTGATTTGCAGGTGGGGGGGATAGAGCAGTTCTTC. V usage is TRBV24-1 and J usage is TRBJ2-1, with 7 positions matching TRBD2. The CDR3 covers 15 residues. The germline gives CDR1 KGHDR, CDR2 SFDVKD. The junction had 8 bases not matched to a gene; V was cut back by 0 bases and J by 10 bases.

The chain combines TRBV24-1 with TRBJ2-1; 10 bases are shared with TRBD2. The V gene's germline CDR1 is KGHDR and CDR2 SFDVKD. The CDR3 length is 15 residues. V lost 9 bases, J lost 1 base, and 5 bases stayed unmatched. CDR3 sequence reads: CATAPSGSSYNEQFF. As DNA, the CDR3 is TGTGCCACCGCGCCTAGCGGGAGTTCCTACAATGAGCAGTTCTTC.

The chain employs TRBV20-1 and TRBJ2-3; TRBD1 aligns across 7 bases. The trim removed 8 bases at V and 3 bases at J, leaving 2 bases unmatched. The CDR3 is 11 residues long. Germline V gene sequence: CDR1 DFQATT, CDR2 SNEGSKA (reference sequence). Here the CDR3 DNA reads TGCAGTACAGGGGTGACAGATACGCAGTATTTT. It specifies CSTGVTDTQYF.

The gene calls are TRBV28 and TRBJ2-3; 8 nucleotides match TRBD1. CDR1 is MDHEN, CDR2 SYDVKM, per germline. This CDR3 has 13 amino acids. V lost 10 bases to trimming and J lost 2 bases; unmatched junction nucleotides: 5. DNA of the CDR3: TGTGCCATCCGGGACAGGTCCACAGATACGCAGTATTTT. Its protein is CAIRDRSTDTQYF.

The chain uses TRBV19 and TRBJ1-1; tentative D call: TRBD1 (5 bases). Germline V CDR1 and CDR2: LNHDA, SQIVND (reference sequence). V was pared by 10 bases and J by 0 bases, with 21 bases between. The CDR3 totals 16 residues. This CDR3 is CATTRAGGGMNTEAFF. DNA for the CDR3: TGTGCCACGACTCGGGCGGGGGGAGGAATGAACACTGAAGCTTTCTTT. The full variable domain, with the rest looked up from reference TRBV19 and TRBJ1-1, is DGGITQSPKYLFRKEGQNVTLSCEQNLNHDAMYWYRQDPGQGLRLIYYSQIVNDFQKGDIAEGYSVSREKKESFPLTVTSAQKNPTAFYLCATTRAGGGMNTEAFFGQGTRLTVV.

The genes are TRBV10-3 and TRBJ2-5; the match to TRBD1 covers 9 bases. V was clipped by 3 bases and J by 4 bases; unmatched bases: 15. The CDR3 sequence is 18 residues long. Germline V lookup: CDR1 ENHRY, CDR2 SYGVKD. This CDR3 is CAISDNQYTGGGLETQYF. The DNA for the CDR3 is TGTGCCATCAGTGACAACCAATACACAGGGGGCGGTTTAGAGACCCAGTACTTC.

This chain uses TRBV6-5 with TRBJ1-1; tentative D call: TRBD1 (6 bases). Per germline, CDR1 MNHEY and CDR2 SVGAGI. V lost 6 bases to trimming and J lost 4 bases, with 15 bases between them. CDR3 size: 14 residues. The DNA of the CDR3 is TGTGCCAGCAGGGACCAAGGGGGGGTCACTGAAGCTTTCTTT. Translated: CASRDQGGVTEAFF.